What follows are 18 T cell receptor beta chains derived from one specimen sequenced in a study of blood T cell repertoires in COVID-19. Measured with immunoSEQ multiplex PCR; TCRdb has only the in-frame clones, and not every one. The table has 280,000 or so clones, about nine tenths seen once. The sequenced sample was PBMCs or T cells enriched from blood (not recorded which). These receptors all stem from a woman aged 45-65 years who had been exposed to COVID-19.

This clone was counted once. The chain uses TRBV11-2 and TRBJ2-7, with D perhaps TRBD1 (5 bases). V gave up 0 bases and J gave up 4 bases, with 10 bases separating them. From germline, CDR1 is SGHAT and CDR2 FQNNGV. The CDR3 has 14 amino acids. This chain's CDR3 is CASSLEAREYEQYF. The CDR3 bases are TGTGCCAGCAGCTTAGAAGCCAGGGAATACGAGCAGTACTTC.

The chain carries TRBV6-5 and TRBJ1-2; D gene ambiguous. The CDR3 length is 13 residues. Germline CDR1 is MNHEY and CDR2 is SVGAGI. The V end was cut by 4 bases, the J end by 5 bases, with 11 bases between. Here the CDR3 DNA reads TGTGCCAGCAGTTCGAGCGGTTGGTATGGCTACACCTTC. Its protein is CASSSSGWYGYTF.

The V and J genes are TRBV7-6 and TRBJ2-2; 7 positions match TRBD1. The CDR3 is made up of 16 amino acids. Germline values: CDR1 SGHVS, CDR2 FNYEAQ. Unmatched junction bases numbered 7, after V lost 3 bases and J lost 3 bases. This CDR3 is CASSFIGTEDTGELFF. The CDR3 nucleotides are TGTGCCAGCAGCTTTATCGGGACAGAAGACACCGGGGAGCTGTTTTTT.

This clone has just a few counts. V gene TRBV11-2 combines with J gene TRBJ2-7; D gene uncertain. CDR3 length: 15 amino acids. V was pared by 1 base and J by 3 bases, with 13 bases between. The germline gives CDR1 SGHAT, CDR2 FQNNGV. CDR3 in DNA: TGTGCCAGCAGCTTAGTAGTTCGTCCTAGCTACGAGCAGTACTTC. Amino acids: CASSLVVRPSYEQYF.

The chain is built from TRBV7-2 and TRBJ2-7; 11 nucleotides agree with TRBD1. V shed 6 bases and J 6 bases; nucleotides not matched to a gene: 10. The germline CDR1 and CDR2 sequences are SGHTA and FQGNSA. The CDR3 is 15 residues long. The CDR3 spells CASSLPGQGVGEQYF. CDR3 DNA sequence: TGTGCCAGCAGTTTACCGGGACAGGGGGTTGGCGAGCAGTACTTC.

This sequence joins TRBV28 and TRBJ2-4; tentatively, D is TRBD1 (5 bases). Trimming left V 5 bases short and J 1 base short, with 15 bases between. Germline-derived CDR1 and CDR2 are MDHEN and SYDVKM. This CDR3 region has 16 residues. This CDR3 reads CASSPGAPGAKNIQYF. CDR3 bases: TGTGCCAGCAGTCCTGGGGCTCCCGGGGCCAAAAACATTCAGTACTTC. Full variable domain (rest looked up from reference TRBV28 and TRBJ2-4): DVKVTQSSRYLVKRTGEKVFLECVQDMDHENMFWYRQDPGLGLRLIYFSYDVKMKEKGDIPEGYSVSREKKERFSLILESASTNQTSMYLCASSPGAPGAKNIQYFGAGTRLSVL.

This clone appeared a few times. This chain connects TRBV7-9 to TRBJ2-1; 7 nucleotides align to TRBD1. Trimming cost V 4 bases and J 2 bases; bases outside gene matches: 11. Germline-derived CDR1 and CDR2 are SEHNR and FQNEAQ (reference sequence). This CDR3 has 17 residues. This CDR3 reads CASSSAWGQSTYNEQFF. The CDR3 DNA follows: TGTGCCAGCAGCTCCGCTTGGGGACAGTCAACCTACAATGAGCAGTTCTTC.

CDR3 nucleotides: TGTGCCAGCAGCTCAAGGGGCGAGGTCTATGGCTACACCTTC. Translating gives CASSSRGEVYGYTF. The V call is TRBV13, the J call TRBJ1-2, with D possibly matching TRBD1 (5 bases). Germline loops: CDR1 PRHDT, CDR2 FYEKMQ (reference sequence). The germline V and J ends were trimmed by 4 bases and 4 bases, with 13 bases remaining between them. This CDR3 has 14 amino acids.

The chain recombines TRBV11-1 with TRBJ2-1; tentative D call: TRBD2 (5 bases). Per germline, CDR1 SGHAT and CDR2 FQDESV (reference sequence). The CDR3 length is 13 residues. Trimming stripped 2 bases from V and 8 bases from J, with 10 bases between. CDR3 DNA sequence: TGTGCCAGCAGCTTATGGAGGCAGGATGAGCAGTTCTTC. Translated: CASSLWRQDEQFF.

CDR3 coding DNA: TGTGCCAGCAGCTTAGGGAGGACAGGGGTGAGATATGGCTACACCTTC. This codes for CASSLGRTGVRYGYTF. The chain is built from TRBV7-8 and TRBJ1-2, with TRBD1 identical over 9 bases. CDR3 size: 16 residues. Germline values: CDR1 SGHVS, CDR2 FQNEAQ. V gave up 1 base and J gave up 5 bases; unmatched junction bases: 8.

The chain combines TRBV5-6 with TRBJ1-4; D unresolved. CDR3 length: 13 residues. In germline, CDR1 is SGHDT, CDR2 YYEEEE. The V end was cut by 0 bases, the J end by 8 bases, with 8 bases between. The chain's CDR3 is CASSLAEGEKLFF. CDR3 coding DNA: TGTGCCAGCAGCTTGGCCGAGGGAGAAAAACTGTTTTTT.

This sequence joins TRBV5-1 and TRBJ1-1; TRBD1 matches 11 bases. The CDR3 extends over 19 amino acids. The trim removed 0 bases at V and 1 base at J, leaving 11 bases unmatched. Germline V gene sequence: CDR1 SGHRS, CDR2 YFSETQ. CDR3 nucleotide sequence: TGCGCCAGCAGCTTGGTTTTTGCCGGGACAGGGGGAGAGAACACTGAAGCTTTCTTT. As protein: CASSLVFAGTGGENTEAFF.

The chain links TRBV19 to TRBJ1-6; D might be TRBD1 (6 bases). This CDR3 contains 14 residues. Germline V lookup: CDR1 LNHDA, CDR2 SQIVND (reference sequence). V was clipped by 6 bases and J by 5 bases, with 11 bases between them. CDR3 nucleotide sequence: TGTGCCAGTAGCCTAGGACAGCATAATTCACCCCTCCACTTT. Translation gives CASSLGQHNSPLHF.

The V call is TRBV3-1 (or the pseudogene TRBV3-2), the J call TRBJ2-1; TRBD1 matches 7 bases. CDR1 is LGHDT and CDR2 is YNNKEL in the germline V gene (reference sequence). This CDR3 contains 14 residues. Trimming cost V 4 bases and J 4 bases; bases outside gene matches: 4. The DNA for the CDR3 is TGTGCCAGCAGCCGATCGGACAGGTACAATGAGCAGTTCTTC. The encoded protein is CASSRSDRYNEQFF.

The J gene is TRBJ1-1, the V gene TRBV19; possible D gene TRBD1, 5 bases. The germline V gene encodes CDR1 LNHDA and CDR2 SQIVND (reference sequence). This CDR3 is 15 amino acids long. Trimming stripped 5 bases from V and 0 bases from J, with 13 bases between. The CDR3 coding sequence is TGTGCCAGTAGTCTTGCAGGGCACATGAACACTGAAGCTTTCTTT. Its translation is CASSLAGHMNTEAFF. Variable domain in full (rest from reference TRBV19 and TRBJ1-1): DGGITQSPKYLFRKEGQNVTLSCEQNLNHDAMYWYRQDPGQGLRLIYYSQIVNDFQKGDIAEGYSVSREKKESFPLTVTSAQKNPTAFYLCASSLAGHMNTEAFFGQGTRLTVV.

The chain links TRBV2 to TRBJ2-2; D remains ambiguous. This CDR3 is built from 12 residues. Germline CDR1 SNHLY, CDR2 FYNNEI. V lost 8 bases to trimming and J lost 6 bases, with 10 bases between them. CDR3 in amino acids: CASSFVAGELFF. The CDR3 nucleotides are TGTGCCAGCTCGTTTGTCGCCGGGGAGCTGTTTTTT.

This chain uses TRBV19 with TRBJ2-7; D possibly corresponds to TRBD2 (6 bases). CDR1 is LNHDA and CDR2 is SQIVND in the germline V gene (reference sequence). This CDR3 region has 12 residues. V was cut by 6 bases and J by 6 bases, with 12 bases left in between. CDR3: CASSGGVAEQYF. As DNA, the CDR3 is TGTGCCAGTAGCGGGGGAGTTGCCGAGCAGTACTTC.

The CDR3 protein is CASSLGGQGAPGELFF. For the CDR3, the DNA is TGTGCCAGCAGCTTGGGTGGACAGGGAGCCCCCGGGGAGCTGTTTTTT. The rearrangement links TRBV5-4 to TRBJ2-2; the match to TRBD1 covers 8 bases. Germline V CDR1 and CDR2: SGHNT, YYREEE (reference sequence). The length of the CDR3 is 16 residues. Trimming cost V 0 bases and J 6 bases; bases outside gene matches: 7.